The clone carrying this TCR beta chain was counted a few times. Its antigen is unidentified. The germline CDR1 and CDR2 sequences are SGHDT and YYEEEE. Trimming removed 2 bases at V and 5 bases at J, with 10 bases between. This CDR3 contains 13 residues. TCRdb used MiXCR to reprocess the reads, holding one entry per CDR3 protein. The data hold around 450,000 distinct CDR3 sequences, with roughly 31% observed a single time. The sample is drawn from a study of T cell repertoires in cytomegalovirus infection. Study in general: Public TCR beta signatures marked donors with CMV infection and the matching HLA.

Study-wide findings and caveats: CMV-specific TCR beta clonotypes restricted by HLA-C dominated the ex vivo response. CMV carriers having the relevant HLA were flagged by cumulative public TCR beta family frequency.

The rearrangement links TRBV5-6 to TRBJ2-5, with a possible D match to TRBD2 (6 bases). This sequence was found in a human donor in good health (CMV status not recorded). Some clones in this sample may be carry-over from other donors' samples. Sequencing was performed on PBMCs. CDR3 region: CASSFWGEETQYF. CDR3 bases: TGTGCCAGCAGCTTCTGGGGGGAGGAGACCCAGTACTTC.